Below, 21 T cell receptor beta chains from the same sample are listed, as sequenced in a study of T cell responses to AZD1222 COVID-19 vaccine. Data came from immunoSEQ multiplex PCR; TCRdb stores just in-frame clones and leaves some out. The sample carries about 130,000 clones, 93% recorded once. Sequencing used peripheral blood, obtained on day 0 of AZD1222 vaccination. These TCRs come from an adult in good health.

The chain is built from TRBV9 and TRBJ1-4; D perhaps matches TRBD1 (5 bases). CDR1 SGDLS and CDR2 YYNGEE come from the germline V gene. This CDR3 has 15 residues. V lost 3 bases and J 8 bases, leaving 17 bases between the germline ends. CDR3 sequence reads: CASSARDDGEEKLFF. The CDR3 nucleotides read TGTGCCAGCAGCGCCCGGGACGACGGGGAGGAAAAACTGTTTTTT.

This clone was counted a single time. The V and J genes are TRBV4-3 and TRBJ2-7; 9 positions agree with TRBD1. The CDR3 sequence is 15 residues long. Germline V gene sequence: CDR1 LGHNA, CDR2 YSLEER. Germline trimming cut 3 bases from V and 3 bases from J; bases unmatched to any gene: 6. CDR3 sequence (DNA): TGCGCCAGCAGCCACAGCAAGGACAGGGGCTACGAGCAGTACTTC. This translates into CASSHSKDRGYEQYF.

The CDR3 loop is CASSQSAEVQETQYF. CDR3 coding DNA: TGCGCCAGCAGCCAAAGCGCTGAGGTCCAAGAGACCCAGTACTTC. This sequence joins TRBV4-3 and TRBJ2-5; D remains ambiguous. This CDR3 is built from 15 residues. Germline V gives CDR1 LGHNA, CDR2 YSLEER. The V and J ends lost 2 bases and 1 base respectively, with 11 bases between them.

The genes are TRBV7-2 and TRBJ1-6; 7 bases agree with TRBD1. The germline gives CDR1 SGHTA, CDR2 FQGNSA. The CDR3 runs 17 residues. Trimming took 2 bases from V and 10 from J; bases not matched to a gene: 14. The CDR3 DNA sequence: TGTGCCAGCAGCTTAAGGGGGGACCGGAAACAGGGGTCACCCCTCCACTTT. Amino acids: CASSLRGDRKQGSPLHF.

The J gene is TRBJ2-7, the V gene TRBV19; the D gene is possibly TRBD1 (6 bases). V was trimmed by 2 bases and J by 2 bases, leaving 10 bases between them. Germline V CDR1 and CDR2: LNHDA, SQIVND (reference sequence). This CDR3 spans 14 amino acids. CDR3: CASSINRETYEQYF. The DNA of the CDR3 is TGTGCCAGTAGTATAAACAGGGAGACCTACGAGCAGTACTTC.

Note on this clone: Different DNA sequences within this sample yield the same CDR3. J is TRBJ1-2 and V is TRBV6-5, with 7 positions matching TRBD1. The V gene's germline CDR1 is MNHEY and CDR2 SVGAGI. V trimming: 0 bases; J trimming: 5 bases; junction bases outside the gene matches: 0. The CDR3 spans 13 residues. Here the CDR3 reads CASSYSRGYGYTF. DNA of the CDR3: TGTGCCAGCAGTTACTCCAGGGGGTATGGCTACACCTTC.

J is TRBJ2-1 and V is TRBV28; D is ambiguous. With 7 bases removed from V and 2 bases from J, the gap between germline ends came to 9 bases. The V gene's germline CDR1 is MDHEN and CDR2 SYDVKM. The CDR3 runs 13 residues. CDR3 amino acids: CASMAVAYNEQFF. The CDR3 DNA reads TGTGCCAGCATGGCGGTTGCCTACAATGAGCAGTTCTTC.

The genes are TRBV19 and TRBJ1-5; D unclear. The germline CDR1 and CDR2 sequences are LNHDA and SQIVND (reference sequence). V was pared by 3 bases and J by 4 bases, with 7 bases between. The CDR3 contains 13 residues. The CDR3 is CASSIAGNQPQHF. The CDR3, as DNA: TGTGCCAGTAGTATCGCAGGTAATCAGCCCCAGCATTTT.

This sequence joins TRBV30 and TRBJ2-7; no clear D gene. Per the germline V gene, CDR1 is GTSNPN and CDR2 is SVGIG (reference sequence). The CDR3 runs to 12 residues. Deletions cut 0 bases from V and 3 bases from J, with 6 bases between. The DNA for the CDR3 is TGTGCCTGGAGTGTAGGGCTCTACGAGCAGTACTTC. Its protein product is CAWSVGLYEQYF.

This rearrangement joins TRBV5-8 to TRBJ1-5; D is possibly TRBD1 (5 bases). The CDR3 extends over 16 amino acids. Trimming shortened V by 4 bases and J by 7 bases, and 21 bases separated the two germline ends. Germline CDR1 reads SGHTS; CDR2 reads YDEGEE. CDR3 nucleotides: TGTGCCAGCAGCCGACCCGGGCCTCAAAGGGGCCAGCCCCAGCATTTT. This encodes CASSRPGPQRGQPQHF. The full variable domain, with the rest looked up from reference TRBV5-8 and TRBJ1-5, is EAGVTQSPTHLIKTRGQQATLRCSPISGHTSVYWYQQALGLGLQFLLWYDEGEERNRGNFPPRFSGRQFPNYSSELNVNALELEDSALYLCASSRPGPQRGQPQHFGDGTRLSIL.

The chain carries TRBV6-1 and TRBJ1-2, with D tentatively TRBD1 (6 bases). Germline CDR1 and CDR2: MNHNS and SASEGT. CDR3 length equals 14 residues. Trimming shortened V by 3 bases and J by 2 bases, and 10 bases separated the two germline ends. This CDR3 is CASSEIRGNYGYTF. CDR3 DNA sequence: TGTGCCAGCAGTGAGATAAGGGGGAACTATGGCTACACCTTC.

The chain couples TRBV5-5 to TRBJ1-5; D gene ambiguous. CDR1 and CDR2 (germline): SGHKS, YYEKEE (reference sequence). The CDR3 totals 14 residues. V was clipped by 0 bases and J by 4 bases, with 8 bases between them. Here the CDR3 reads CASSLEAGNQPQHF. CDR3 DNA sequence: TGTGCCAGCAGCTTGGAGGCGGGGAATCAGCCCCAGCATTTT.

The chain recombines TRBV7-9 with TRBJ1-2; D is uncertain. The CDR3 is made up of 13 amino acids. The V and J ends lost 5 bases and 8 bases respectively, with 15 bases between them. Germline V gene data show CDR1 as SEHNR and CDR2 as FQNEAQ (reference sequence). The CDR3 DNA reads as TGTGCCAGCAGCCCGCCGGGGTCCCGGGGCTACACCTTC. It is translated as CASSPPGSRGYTF.

CDR3 region: CASSSLGQGPSNYGYTF. The CDR3 region has the DNA TGTGCCAGCAGTTCCCTTGGGCAGGGACCCTCTAACTATGGCTACACCTTC. The chain recombines TRBV25-1 with TRBJ1-2; D may be TRBD1 (5 bases). The CDR3 runs to 17 residues. Germline V CDR1 and CDR2: MGHDK, SYGVNS. Deletions cut 5 bases from V and 0 bases from J, with 19 bases between.

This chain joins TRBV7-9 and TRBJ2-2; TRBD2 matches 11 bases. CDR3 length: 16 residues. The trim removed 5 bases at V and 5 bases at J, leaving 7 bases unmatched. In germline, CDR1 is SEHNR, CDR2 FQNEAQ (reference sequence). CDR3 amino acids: CASSPTSGRRTGELFF. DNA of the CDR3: TGTGCCAGCAGCCCAACTAGCGGGAGAAGGACCGGGGAGCTGTTTTTT.

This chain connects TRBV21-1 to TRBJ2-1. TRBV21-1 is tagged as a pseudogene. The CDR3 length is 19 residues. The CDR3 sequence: CASSKSNSLPPPSYNEQFF. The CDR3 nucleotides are TGTGCCAGCAGCAAGTCGAATTCTCTCCCCCCACCTTCCTACAATGAGCAGTTCTTC.

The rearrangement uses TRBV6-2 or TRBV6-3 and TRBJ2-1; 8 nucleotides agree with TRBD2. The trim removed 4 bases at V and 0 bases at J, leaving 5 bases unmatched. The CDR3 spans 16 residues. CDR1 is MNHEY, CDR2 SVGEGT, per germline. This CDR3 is CASSSLAVSSYNEQFF. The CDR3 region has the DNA TGTGCCAGCAGTTCACTAGCGGTGAGCTCCTACAATGAGCAGTTCTTC.

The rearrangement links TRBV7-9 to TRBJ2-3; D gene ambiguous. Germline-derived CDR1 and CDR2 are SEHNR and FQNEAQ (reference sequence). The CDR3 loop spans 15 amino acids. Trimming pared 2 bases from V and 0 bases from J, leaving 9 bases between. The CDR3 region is CASSLRGTSTDTQYF. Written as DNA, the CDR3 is TGTGCCAGCAGCTTACGCGGAACTAGCACAGATACGCAGTATTTT.

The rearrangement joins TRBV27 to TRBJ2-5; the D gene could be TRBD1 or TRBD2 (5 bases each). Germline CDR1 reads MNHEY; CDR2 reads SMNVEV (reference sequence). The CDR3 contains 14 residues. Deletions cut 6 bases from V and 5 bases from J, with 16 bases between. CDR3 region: CASRAMWGKETQYF. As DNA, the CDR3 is TGTGCCAGCAGGGCGATGTGGGGGAAGGAGACCCAGTACTTC.

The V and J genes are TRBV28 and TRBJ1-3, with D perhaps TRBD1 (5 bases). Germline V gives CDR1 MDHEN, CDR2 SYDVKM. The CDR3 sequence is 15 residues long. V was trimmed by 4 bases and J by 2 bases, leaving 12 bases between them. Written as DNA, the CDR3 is TGTGCCAGCAGTTATGACAGATTCCCTGGAAACACCATATATTTT. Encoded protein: CASSYDRFPGNTIYF.

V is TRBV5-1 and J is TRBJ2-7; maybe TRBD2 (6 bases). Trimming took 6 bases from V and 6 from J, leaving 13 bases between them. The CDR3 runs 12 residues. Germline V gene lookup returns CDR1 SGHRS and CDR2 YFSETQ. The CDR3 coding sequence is TGCGCCAGCACGTACGGGGGTGGCGAGCAGTACTTC. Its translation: CASTYGGGEQYF.